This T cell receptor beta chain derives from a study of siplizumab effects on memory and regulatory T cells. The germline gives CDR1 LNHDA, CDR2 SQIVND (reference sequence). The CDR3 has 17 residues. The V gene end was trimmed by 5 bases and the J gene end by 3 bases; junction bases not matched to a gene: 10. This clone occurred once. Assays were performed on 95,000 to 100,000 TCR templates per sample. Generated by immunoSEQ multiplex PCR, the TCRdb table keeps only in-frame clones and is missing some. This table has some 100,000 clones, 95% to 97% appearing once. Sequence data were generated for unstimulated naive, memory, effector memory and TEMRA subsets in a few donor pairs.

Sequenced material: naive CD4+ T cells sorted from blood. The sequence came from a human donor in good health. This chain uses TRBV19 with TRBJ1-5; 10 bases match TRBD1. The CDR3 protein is CASSSTGTGAFNQPQHF. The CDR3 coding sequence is TGTGCCAGTAGTTCAACCGGGACAGGGGCTTTCAATCAGCCCCAGCATTTT.